Only a few counts were recorded for the clone carrying this TCR beta chain. With 5 bases removed from V and 7 bases from J, the gap between germline ends came to 20 bases. This CDR3 comprises 15 residues. Per the germline V gene, CDR1 is MNHEY and CDR2 is SMNVEV (reference sequence). The sample comes from a study of blood T cell repertoires in COVID-19. About the study: Samples taken during acute and convalescent COVID-19 were collected in the United States, Italy and Spain. The analysed material was cDNA or gDNA that came from T cells, B-cell-depleted T cells, or PBMCs.

Some clones are missing from TCRdb's copy, which holds only in-frame ones; the method was immunoSEQ multiplex PCR. The top ten hold 7.8% of the sample, which has 250,000 to 350,000 clones, 80% to 90% seen once. This chain joins TRBV27 and TRBJ1-2, with a weak D call TRBD1 (5 bases). The specimen was peripheral blood. The receptor comes from a woman between 50 and 59 years old who had recovered from COVID-19. CDR3 coding DNA: TGTGCCAGCAGTCCTCGGGAGCTCAGGGAGCGTGGCTACACCTTC. It encodes CASSPRELRERGYTF.